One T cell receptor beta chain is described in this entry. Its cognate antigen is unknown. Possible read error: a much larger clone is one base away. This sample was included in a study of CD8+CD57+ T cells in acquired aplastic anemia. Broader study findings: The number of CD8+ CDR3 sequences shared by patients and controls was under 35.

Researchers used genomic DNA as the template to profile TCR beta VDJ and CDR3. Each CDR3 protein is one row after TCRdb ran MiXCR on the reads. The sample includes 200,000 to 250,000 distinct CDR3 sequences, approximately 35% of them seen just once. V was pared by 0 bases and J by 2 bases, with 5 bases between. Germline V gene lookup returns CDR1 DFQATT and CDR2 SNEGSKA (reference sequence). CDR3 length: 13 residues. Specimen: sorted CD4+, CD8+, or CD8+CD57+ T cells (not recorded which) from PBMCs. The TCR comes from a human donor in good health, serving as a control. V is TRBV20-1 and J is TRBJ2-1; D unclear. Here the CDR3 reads CSARELPYNEQFF. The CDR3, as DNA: TGCAGTGCTAGAGAGCTCCCCTACAATGAGCAGTTCTTC.